This TCR beta chain was sequenced for a study of human T cells and chemical hapten exposure. For the study at large: Scalp application of diphenylcyclopropenone was performed weekly in patients across the entire roughly 24-week study. Patch tests containing 0.01% DPC, applied to the upper back, were read at 6 days.

The V end was cut by 0 bases, the J end by 5 bases, with 19 bases between. The CDR3 has 16 residues. Germline V CDR1 and CDR2: SQVTM, ANQGSEA. The time point is: patch test 2, 6 weeks after DPC sensitization. Treatment here: therapeutic diphenylcyclopropenone sensitization with weekly scalp DPC. Every donor had alopecia and was 18 to 70 years old; all were suitable for DPC. This clonotype has just a few counts. As yet, its antigen is unknown. Study-wide results and limits: Among TCRs, those above 1 in 1000 frequency were unaffected by DPC sensitization.

TCRdb recomputed calls from the RACE reads with MiXCR, one row per CDR3 protein. This table has about 85,000 distinct CDR3 sequences, 9.5% to 13% appearing once. The clonotype originates from a man between 18 and 29 years old with alopecia areata. Some clones in this sample may be carry-over from other donors' samples. The rearrangement links TRBV29-1 to TRBJ1-2; no firm D call. The sample here was whole blood, taken in connection with sensitization to the hapten diphenylcyclopropenone (DPC). This CDR3 is CSVEDRSSFGGYGYTF. The CDR3 DNA sequence: TGCAGCGTTGAAGATCGATCCTCGTTTGGAGGGTATGGCTACACCTTC.